This T cell receptor (beta chain) appears in the sequencing data of a study of blood T cell repertoires in COVID-19. Study in general: The United States, Italy and Spain provided the acute and convalescent COVID-19 samples.

The authors' processing: Estimation of nucleated cell counts relied on the amplification of reference gene primers. Data came from immunoSEQ multiplex PCR; TCRdb stores just in-frame clones and leaves some out. V and J calls and clone size are given by that table; D and trimming were obtained from the DNA. This table has around 190,000 clones, over 75% appearing once. Participant-reported clinical history was the basis for cohort assignment. V lost 4 bases and J lost 8; bases outside the gene matches: 10. This CDR3 is 15 amino acids long. Looked up from germline, CDR1 is SGDLS and CDR2 is YYNGEE. The source is a man aged 35 to 55 who had recovered from COVID-19. The chain uses TRBV9 and TRBJ1-2; TRBD1 matches at 11 bases. Source material: PBMCs or T cells enriched from blood (not recorded which). CDR3 loop: CASSSRTGGSLGYTF. CDR3 DNA sequence: TGTGCCAGCAGCTCCCGGACAGGGGGCTCTCTAGGCTACACCTTC.